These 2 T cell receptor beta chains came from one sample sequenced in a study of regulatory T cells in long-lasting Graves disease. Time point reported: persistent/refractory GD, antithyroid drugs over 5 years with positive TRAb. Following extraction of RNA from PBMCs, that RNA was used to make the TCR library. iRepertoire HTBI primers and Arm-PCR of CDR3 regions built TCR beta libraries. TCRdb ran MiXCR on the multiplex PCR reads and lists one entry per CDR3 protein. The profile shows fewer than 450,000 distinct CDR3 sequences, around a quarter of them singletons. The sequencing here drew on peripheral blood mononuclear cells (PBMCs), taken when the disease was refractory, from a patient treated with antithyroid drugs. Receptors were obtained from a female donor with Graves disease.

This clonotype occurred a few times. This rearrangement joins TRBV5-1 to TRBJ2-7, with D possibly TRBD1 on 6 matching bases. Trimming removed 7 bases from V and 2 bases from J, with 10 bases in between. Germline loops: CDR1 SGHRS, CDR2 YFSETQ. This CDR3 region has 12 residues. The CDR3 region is CASGGQAYEQYF. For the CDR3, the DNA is TGCGCCAGCGGGGGCCAGGCCTACGAGCAGTACTTC.

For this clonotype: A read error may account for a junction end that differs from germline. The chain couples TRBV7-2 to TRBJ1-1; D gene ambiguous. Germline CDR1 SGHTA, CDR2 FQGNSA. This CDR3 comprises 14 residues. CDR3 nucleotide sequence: TGCGCCAGCAGCCAAGTAGCCCTCTTCACTGAAGCTTTCTTT. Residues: CASSQVALFTEAFF.